The clone carrying this T cell receptor (beta chain) was detected a few times. What it recognizes is unknown. V gave up 3 bases and J gave up 4 bases; unmatched junction bases: 5. This CDR3 contains 14 residues. Germline loops: CDR1 KGHSH, CDR2 LQKENI. The data derive from a study of CD8 T cells in ankylosing spondylitis. Via MiXCR, TCRdb re-called the 5' RACE reads, giving one row per CDR3 protein. The sample gives 250,000 to 300,000 distinct CDR3 sequences, more than 15% of which show up once; 25% to 40% is in the top ten. Study-level results: Seemingly characteristic of ankylosing spondylitis blood was a TCR beta motif consisting of 7 or 8 highly homologous variants.

The sequenced material came from blood, either unsorted or a sorted T cell fraction (not recorded which). The clonotype was recovered from a male donor with ankylosing spondylitis or in good health (not recorded which). The V and J genes are TRBV18 and TRBJ2-7; 8 nucleotides match TRBD1. The CDR3 DNA reads as TGTGCCAGCTCACCGGGACAGGTTTTGTACGAGCAGTACTTC. This codes for CASSPGQVLYEQYF.